Only a few counts were recorded for the clone carrying this T cell receptor beta chain. Its cognate antigen is unknown. A multiplex PCR was run with 60 Vbeta primers and 13 Jbeta primers. In the study's own analysis: There were about 86 million unique TCR beta chains by a later count, and 10 million to 12 million of them were shared. Clones were sequenced by immunoSEQ multiplex PCR, and TCRdb holds only the in-frame ones, with some missing. V and J calls and clone size are as listed in that table; D and trimming were resolved from the DNA. Of 95,000 to 100,000 clones listed, less than 9.5% are singletons. Germline CDR1 and CDR2: SQVTM and ANQGSEA. The CDR3 runs to 15 residues. J lost 5 bases, V lost 6 bases, and 13 bases had no gene match. This record comes from a study of cytomegalovirus exposure and HLA in healthy donors. General study points: Generally TCR sequences proved uncommon, though certain public TCRs appeared in numerous donors. Later analysis demonstrated an association between a missense DCLRE1C variant and TCR beta V- and J-gene trimming. A list of roughly 180 TCR beta chains associated with cytomegalovirus was given.

Specimen: PBMCs. This receptor was taken from a man aged 45-65 years in good health and CMV-seropositive. The chain recombines TRBV29-1 with TRBJ2-1; 7 nucleotides line up with TRBD1. The CDR3 reads CSVWLRGQFHNEQFF. In DNA form, the CDR3 reads TGCAGCGTCTGGCTTCGGGGACAGTTCCACAATGAGCAGTTCTTC.